This T cell receptor (beta chain) was identified in a study of PD-L1 blockade in urothelial cancer. The CDR3 runs 16 residues. Per the germline V gene, CDR1 is SGHVS and CDR2 is FQNEAQ. Trimming took 5 bases from V and 0 from J; bases not matched to a gene: 9. Templates that were synthetic TCR analogs were spiked into each PCR. The data were produced by immunoSEQ multiplex PCR, yet TCRdb's version contains in-frame clones alone and is incomplete. The sample has under 50,000 clones, 75% to 90% seen once. Stated time point: peripheral blood 6 weeks after treatment start. Urothelial carcinoma, locally advanced or metastatic, affected the patients.

Source: PBMCs, taken around atezolizumab (anti-PD-L1) treatment. The sequence came from a man in his 60s with urothelial cancer. The genes are TRBV7-8 and TRBJ1-1; 7 nucleotides agree with TRBD1. CDR3 loop: CASSPGQLLMNTEAFF. DNA for the CDR3: TGTGCCAGCAGCCCGGGACAGCTCCTCATGAACACTGAAGCTTTCTTT.